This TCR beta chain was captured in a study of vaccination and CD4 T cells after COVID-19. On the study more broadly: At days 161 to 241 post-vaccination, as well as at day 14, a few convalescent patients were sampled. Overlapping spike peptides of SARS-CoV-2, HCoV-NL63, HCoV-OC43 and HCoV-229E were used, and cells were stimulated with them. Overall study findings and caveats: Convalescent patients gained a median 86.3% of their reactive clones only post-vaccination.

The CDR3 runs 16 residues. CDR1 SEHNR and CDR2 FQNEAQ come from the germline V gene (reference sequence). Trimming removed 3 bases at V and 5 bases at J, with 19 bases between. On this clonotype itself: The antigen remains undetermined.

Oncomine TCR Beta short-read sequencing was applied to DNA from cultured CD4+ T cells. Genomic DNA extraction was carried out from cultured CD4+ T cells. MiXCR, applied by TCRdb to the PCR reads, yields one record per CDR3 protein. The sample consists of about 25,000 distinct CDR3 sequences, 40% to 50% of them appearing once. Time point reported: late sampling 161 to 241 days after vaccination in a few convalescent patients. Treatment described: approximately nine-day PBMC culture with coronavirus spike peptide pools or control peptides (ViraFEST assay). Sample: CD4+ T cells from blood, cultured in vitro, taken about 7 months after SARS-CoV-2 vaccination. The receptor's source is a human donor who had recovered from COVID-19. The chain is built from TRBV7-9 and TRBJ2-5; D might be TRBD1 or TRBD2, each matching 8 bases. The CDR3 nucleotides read TGTGCCAGCAGCTTTAGCGGGACAGGAATCGGGGAGACCCAGTACTTC. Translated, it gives CASSFSGTGIGETQYF.